This TCR beta chain was found in a study of blood T cell repertoires in COVID-19. Study-level information: Samples representing acute and convalescent COVID-19 were sourced from the United States, Italy and Spain. Sample material is recorded as cDNA or gDNA derived from T cells, B-cell-depleted T cells, or PBMCs.

Original analysis: Nucleated cell counts were estimated from reference gene primer amplification. The data were produced by immunoSEQ multiplex PCR, yet TCRdb's version contains in-frame clones alone and is incomplete. That table gives V, J and clone size, and the DNA gave D and trimming. The sample records about 110,000 clones, about three quarters being singletons. The CDR3 is made up of 14 amino acids. V dropped 4 bases and J dropped 2; count of bases not matched to a gene: 1. From germline, CDR1 is SGHAT and CDR2 FQNNGV. V usage is TRBV11-2 and J usage is TRBJ2-5; TRBD2 matches at 10 bases. Input material: peripheral blood. The receptor comes from a man between 65 and 80 years old with acute or convalescent COVID-19. CDR3 protein: CASSSLAGQETQYF. CDR3 bases: TGTGCCAGCAGCTCACTAGCGGGACAAGAGACCCAGTACTTC.